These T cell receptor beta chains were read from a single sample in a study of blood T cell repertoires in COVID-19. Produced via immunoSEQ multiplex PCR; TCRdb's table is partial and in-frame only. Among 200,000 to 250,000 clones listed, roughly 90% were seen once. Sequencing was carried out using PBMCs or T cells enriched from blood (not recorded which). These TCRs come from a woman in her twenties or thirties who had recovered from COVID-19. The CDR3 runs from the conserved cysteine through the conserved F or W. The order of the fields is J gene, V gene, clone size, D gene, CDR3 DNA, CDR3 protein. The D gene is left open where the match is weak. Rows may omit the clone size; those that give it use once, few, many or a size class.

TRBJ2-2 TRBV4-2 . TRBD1 TGTGCCAGCAGCCAGGGACAGCCGAACACCGGGGAGCTGTTTTTT CASSQGQPNTGELFF
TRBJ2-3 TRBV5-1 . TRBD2 TGCGCCAGCAGCCCTTCGACTAGCGGGATCCGCACAGATACGCAGTATTTT CASSPSTSGIRTDTQYF
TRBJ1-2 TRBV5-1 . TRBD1 TGCGCCAGCAGCTTGGAGGGACAGGGGTGGTATGGCTACACCTTC CASSLEGQGWYGYTF
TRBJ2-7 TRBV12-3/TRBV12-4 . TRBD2 TGTGCCAGCGGGACTAGCAGTGGCTACGAGCAGTACTTC CASGTSSGYEQYF
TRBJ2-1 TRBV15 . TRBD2 TGTGCCACCAGCCCATCGGGGGGGCTCAATGAGCAGTTCTTC CATSPSGGLNEQFF
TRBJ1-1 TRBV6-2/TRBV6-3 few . TGTGCCAGCAGTCGCCCCTCGGGGAACACTGAAGCTTTCTTT CASSRPSGNTEAFF
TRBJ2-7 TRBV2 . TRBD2 TGTGCCAGCAGTAAAGGGACGGGACTATACGAGCAGTACTTC CASSKGTGLYEQYF
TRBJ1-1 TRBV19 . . TGTGCCAGTAGTAGGACAGAAGAAGCTTTCTTT CASSRTEEAFF
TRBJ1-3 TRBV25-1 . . TGTGCCAGCAGCGCGAAAATAGACAGTTTCTCTGGAAACACCATATATTTT CASSAKIDSFSGNTIYF
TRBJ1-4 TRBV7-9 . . TGTGCCAGCAGCTTAGATGGCGAAAAACTGTTTTTT CASSLDGEKLFF
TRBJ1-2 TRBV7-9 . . TGTGCCAGCAGCTTAGGTACAGCCGATGGCTACACCTTC CASSLGTADGYTF
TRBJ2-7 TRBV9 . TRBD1 TGTGCCAGCAGCGCCGGGGACAGGGAGCCCTACGAGCAGTACTTC CASSAGDREPYEQYF
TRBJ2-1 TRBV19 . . TGTGCCAGTAGTATAGATCGTGAGAGCTCCTACAATGAGCAGTTCTTC CASSIDRESSYNEQFF
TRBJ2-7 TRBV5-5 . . TGTGCCAGCAGCTTGGCCGCCACCAGCTACGAGCAGTACTTC CASSLAATSYEQYF
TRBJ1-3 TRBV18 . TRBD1 TGTGCCAGCTCACCACCCGGGACAGCCAGAAACACCATATATTTT CASSPPGTARNTIYF
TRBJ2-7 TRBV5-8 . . TGTGCCAGCAGCTTTCCTCTGGACAGACATTACGAGCAGTACTTC CASSFPLDRHYEQYF
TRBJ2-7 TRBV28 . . TGTGCCAGCAGTCCCCTAGGTTCAAAATACGAGCAGTACTTC CASSPLGSKYEQYF
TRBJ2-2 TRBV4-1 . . TGCGCCAGCAGCCTGCGGGGCGGGGAGCTGTTTTTT CASSLRGGELFF
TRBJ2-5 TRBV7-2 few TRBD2 TGTGCCAGCAGCTTAGCGGGAGCGGGGGGGGTAGAGACCCAGTACTTC CASSLAGAGGVETQYF
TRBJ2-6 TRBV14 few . TGTGCCAGCAGCCATCTGCTACGTCCCCTTTCTGGGGCCAACGTCCTGACTTTC CASSHLLRPLSGANVLTF
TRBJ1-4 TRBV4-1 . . TGCGCCAGCAGCCAAGAGTACGGTCTTGTACAGGCGTATAATGAAAAACTGTTTTTT CASSQEYGLVQAYNEKLFF
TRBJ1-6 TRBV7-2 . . TGTGCCAGCAGCTTAGATCTGGCAGGCTTTCTTAATTCACCCCTCCACTTT CASSLDLAGFLNSPLHF
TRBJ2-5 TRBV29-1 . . TGCAGCGTTCTCAGAGAGACCCAGTACTTC CSVLRETQYF
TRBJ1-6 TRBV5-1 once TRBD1 TGCGCCAGCAGCTTTGAGGGACAGGGGAGAACACCCCTCCACTTT CASSFEGQGRTPLHF
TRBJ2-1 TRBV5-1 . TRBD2 TGCGCCAGCAGCGCTCGGACTAGCGGGGGGACCAATGAGCAGTTCTTC CASSARTSGGTNEQFF
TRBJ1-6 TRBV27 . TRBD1 TGTGCCAGCAGTCCGGACAGGCTAATCTACTCCTATAATTCACCCCTCCACTTT CASSPDRLIYSYNSPLHF
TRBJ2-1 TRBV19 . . TGTGCCAGTAGTATAGAAGGACATAATGAGCAGTTCTTC CASSIEGHNEQFF
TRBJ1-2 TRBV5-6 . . TGTGCCAGCAGCCCAGGGTCGGCTAACTATGGCTACACCTTC CASSPGSANYGYTF
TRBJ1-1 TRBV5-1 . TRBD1 TGCGCCAGCAGTTCAGTACAGGGGGCAGACACTGAAGCTTTCTTT CASSSVQGADTEAFF